This paragraph covers one T cell receptor beta chain sequence. After removal of 3 bases from V and 11 bases from J, the junction contained 8 bases not matched to a gene. This CDR3 is 14 amino acids long. Looked up from germline, CDR1 is SGHKS and CDR2 is YYEKEE (reference sequence). Clones were sequenced by immunoSEQ multiplex PCR, and TCRdb holds only the in-frame ones, with some missing. The sample lists under 450,000 clones, 70% to 90% occurring once. The source of the sample is a study of blood T cell repertoires in COVID-19. Study details: Sources were T cells, B-cell-depleted T cells, or PBMCs; the material itself was cDNA or gDNA.

Participant age was 18 to 89 years, and participants resided in fewer than 30 US areas. Clinical history as reported by participants underpinned cohort assignment. Symptom resolution, clearance, or two negative PCRs marked donors in Cohort 3 as recovered. The receptor's source is a man aged 25-40 years who had recovered from COVID-19. The chain couples TRBV5-5 to TRBJ1-2, with 12 positions matching TRBD1. The sequencing sample was made of PBMCs or T cells enriched from blood (not recorded which). CDR3 residues: CASSSWDRGQGYTF. In DNA, the CDR3 is TGTGCCAGCAGCTCTTGGGACAGGGGGCAGGGGTACACCTTC.